This is a list of T cell receptor beta chains from one sample in a study of T cells in Graves' hyperthyroidism and ophthalmopathy. MiXCR, run by TCRdb on the multiplex PCR reads, gives a single entry per CDR3 protein. The table records about 260,000 distinct CDR3 sequences, approximately 23% of them present only once. The specimen sequenced was blood. These receptors were obtained from a man aged 25-45 years with Graves' ophthalmopathy. CDR3s include the opening cysteine and the closing phenylalanine or tryptophan. A D gene is named only where the DNA matches it firmly. Clone size is given for some rows only: seen once, a few or many times, or a class if the clone is expanded.

D	V	J	size	CDR3	DNA
NA	TRBV19	TRBJ1-2	NA	CASRRQDYGYTF	TGTGCCAGTCGTCGACAGGACTATGGCTACACCTTC
TRBD2	TRBV7-8	TRBJ2-1	once	CASSSSGTSYNEQFF	TGTGCCAGCAGCTCGTCCGGGACTAGCTACAATGAGCAGTTCTTC
TRBD2	TRBV3-1	TRBJ2-3	many	CASSHSSGSTDTQYF	TGTGCCAGCAGCCACTCTAGCGGTAGCACAGATACGCAGTATTTT
TRBD1	TRBV7-9	TRBJ2-7	NA	CASSLETGGPYEQYF	TGTGCCAGCAGCTTAGAGACAGGGGGACCCTACGAGCAGTACTTC
NA	TRBV29-1	TRBJ2-3	NA	CSVEDWKTRFTDTQYF	TGCAGCGTTGAAGATTGGAAGACCCGTTTTACAGATACGCAGTATTTT
TRBD1	TRBV2	TRBJ1-1	many	CASSERDRGSTEAFF	TGTGCCAGCAGCGAAAGAGACAGGGGCAGCACTGAAGCTTTCTTT
TRBD1	TRBV29-1	TRBJ1-4	NA	CSVVGQRDEKLFF	TGCAGCGTTGTGGGACAGAGAGATGAAAAACTGTTTTTT
NA	TRBV11-2	TRBJ1-2	NA	CASSLGLGSPYTF	TGTGCCAGCAGCTTAGGGTTAGGGAGCCCCTACACCTTC
NA	TRBV2	TRBJ2-1	NA	CASSEARGRSEQFF	TGTGCCAGCAGTGAAGCCAGGGGAAGGAGTGAGCAGTTCTTC
NA	TRBV13	TRBJ2-7	many	CASSPSGTRGDEQYF	TGTGCCAGCAGCCCCTCCGGGACGCGCGGTGACGAGCAGTACTTC
TRBD1	TRBV28	TRBJ1-3	once	CASSLTGASPGNTIYF	TGTGCCAGCAGTTTAACAGGGGCTTCCCCTGGAAACACCATATATTTT
TRBD2	TRBV6-2/TRBV6-3	TRBJ2-1	NA	CASSHLAGVRNEQFF	TGTGCCAGCAGTCATCTAGCGGGAGTTAGGAATGAGCAGTTCTTC
NA	TRBV20-1	TRBJ1-1	many	CSARDPGLNTEAFF	TGCAGTGCTAGAGATCCAGGGTTGAACACTGAAGCTTTCTTT
NA	TRBV4-1	TRBJ2-5	NA	CASSQDRLGGMSQYF	TGCGCCAGCAGCCAGGATAGACTTGGGGGGATGTCCCAGTACTTC
NA	TRBV6-6	TRBJ2-1	few	CASSYWSTYNEQFF	TGTGCCAGCAGTTACTGGAGTACCTACAATGAGCAGTTCTTC
NA	TRBV5-5	TRBJ1-6	NA	CASSGRGSSYNSPLHF	TGTGCCAGCAGCGGACGGGGGAGCTCCTATAATTCACCCCTCCACTTT
NA	TRBV9	TRBJ2-7	many	CASSYGPGYEQYF	TGTGCCAGCAGCTACGGACCAGGCTACGAGCAGTACTTC
NA	TRBV7-6	TRBJ2-3	few	CASSFKSGVDTQYF	TGTGCCAGCAGCTTTAAATCGGGAGTCGATACGCAGTATTTT
TRBD2	TRBV2	TRBJ2-1	few	CASSRRIAGVPTSYNEQFF	TGTGCCAGCTCACGACGAATAGCGGGTGTTCCTACCTCCTACAATGAGCAGTTCTTC
NA	TRBV10-3	TRBJ2-3	NA	CAISGQITDTQYF	TGTGCCATCAGCGGACAGATCACAGATACGCAGTATTTT
TRBD2	TRBV11-1	TRBJ2-1	many	CASSSDSGRAYNEQFF	TGTGCCAGCAGCTCAGATAGCGGGAGGGCCTACAATGAGCAGTTCTTC
TRBD1	TRBV5-6	TRBJ2-3	NA	CASSFGQDSDTQYF	TGTGCCAGCAGCTTTGGACAGGACTCAGATACGCAGTATTTT
NA	TRBV10-1	TRBJ1-5	few	CAPNDGQYNQPQHF	TGCGCCCCCAATGACGGACAGTACAATCAGCCCCAGCATTTT
TRBD2	TRBV10-3	TRBJ2-3	few	CAISDSGASTDTQYF	TGTGCCATCAGTGATAGCGGGGCTAGCACAGATACGCAGTATTTT
NA	TRBV20-1	TRBJ1-1	many	CSARDQPEMNTEAFF	TGCAGTGCTAGAGATCAACCCGAGATGAACACTGAAGCTTTCTTT
NA	TRBV7-6	TRBJ2-1	NA	CASSLEGTETQFF	TGTGCCAGCAGCTTAGAGGGTACTGAGACCCAGTTCTTC
TRBD2	TRBV12-3/TRBV12-4	TRBJ2-7	NA	CASRRGLAGSFAEQYF	TGTGCCAGCAGACGAGGACTAGCGGGAAGTTTCGCCGAGCAGTACTTC
NA	TRBV30	TRBJ2-2	NA	CAWAGQGNGELFF	TGTGCCTGGGCGGGGCAGGGGAACGGGGAGCTGTTTTTT
NA	TRBV4-1	TRBJ2-3	NA	CASSGAQGSSTDTQYF	TGCGCCAGCAGCGGAGCTCAGGGTTCTAGCACAGATACGCAGTATTTT
NA	TRBV10-3	TRBJ1-2	NA	CAIWGDHGYTF	TGTGCCATCTGGGGGGACCATGGCTACACCTTC
TRBD1	TRBV6-1	TRBJ2-2	NA	CASSKRTGTGSNTGELFF	TGTGCCAGCAGTAAAAGAACCGGGACAGGTTCTAACACCGGGGAGCTGTTTTTT
TRBD2	TRBV10-1	TRBJ2-2	NA	CASSPGTSGDKGELFF	TGCGCCAGCAGCCCCGGGACTAGCGGGGACAAAGGGGAGCTGTTTTTT
NA	TRBV12-5	TRBJ2-4	few	CASGLGGVNIQYF	TGTGCTAGTGGTTTGGGAGGGGTAAACATTCAGTACTTC
TRBD1	TRBV3-1	TRBJ1-2	many	CASSPGTGGSGYTF	TGTGCCAGCAGCCCTGGGACAGGGGGCTCTGGCTACACCTTC
NA	TRBV5-1	TRBJ1-1	many	CASSSSTEAFF	TGCGCCAGCAGCTCGAGCACTGAAGCTTTCTTT
NA	TRBV20-1	TRBJ2-3	many	CSALSSDGDTQYF	TGCAGTGCTTTGTCTAGCGACGGAGATACGCAGTATTTT
TRBD2	TRBV20-1	TRBJ2-1	NA	CSANPGLAGGEQFF	TGCAGTGCTAATCCGGGACTAGCGGGGGGTGAGCAGTTCTTC
NA	TRBV30	TRBJ2-7	few	CAWSVQRDYEQYF	TGTGCCTGGAGTGTACAACGGGACTACGAGCAGTACTTC
NA	TRBV11-2	TRBJ1-2	many	CASSLGYGTDGYTF	TGTGCCAGCAGCTTAGGTTACGGGACGGATGGCTACACCTTC
TRBD2	TRBV12-5	TRBJ2-1	NA	CASGLVLAGEGFYNEQFF	TGTGCTAGTGGTTTGGTACTAGCGGGAGAGGGGTTTTACAATGAGCAGTTCTTC
NA	TRBV9	TRBJ1-5	NA	CASSVAGDRNQPQHF	TGTGCCAGCAGCGTAGCAGGGGACCGCAATCAGCCCCAGCATTTT
NA	TRBV5-8	TRBJ1-5	NA	CASSFRAGGETQHF	TGTGCCAGCAGCTTTAGGGCCGGGGGGGAGACCCAGCATTTT
NA	TRBV28	TRBJ2-3	few	CASSLSGKSTDTQYF	TGTGCCAGCAGTCTGAGTGGGAAAAGCACAGATACGCAGTATTTT